This is a list of T cell receptor beta chains from one sample in a study of PD-1 blockade in classical Hodgkin lymphoma. Measured with immunoSEQ multiplex PCR; TCRdb has only the in-frame clones, and not every one. The table lists some 15,000 clones, about four fifths of them singletons. This sample comprised peripheral blood mononuclear cells (PBMCs), obtained at baseline. These receptor sequences come from a human donor with classical Hodgkin lymphoma. Each CDR3 is given with its conserved first and last residue. The D gene is left open where the match is weak. A row's size may be missing; if present it is once, few, many or a size class.

TRBJ2-5,.,TRBV28,TRBD2,TGTGCCAGCAACGCGGGGGGGCGTTTAAGTGAGACCCAGTACTTC,CASNAGGRLSETQYF
TRBJ1-3,.,TRBV4-3,.,TGCGCCAGCAGCCAAGAGAAGGGACATAGGGCTTTCTCTGGAAACACCATATATTTT,CASSQEKGHRAFSGNTIYF
TRBJ2-1,.,TRBV7-2,.,TGTGCCAGCAGACGAGGGGTGGACGGATACAATGAGCAGTTCTTC,CASRRGVDGYNEQFF
TRBJ2-3,.,TRBV28,.,TGTGCCAGCAGCCAGAGCCGAGACAGCAAGTATTTT,CASSQSRDSKYF
TRBJ1-6,.,TRBV2,TRBD1,TGTGCCAGCAGTGGGGGCCGGGACAGGGGGCAAGGGTCCTATAATTCACCCCTCCACTTT,CASSGGRDRGQGSYNSPLHF
TRBJ2-3,.,TRBV13,.,TGTGCCAGCAGCTCTTCTCAACGATACACAGATACGCAGTATTTT,CASSSSQRYTDTQYF
TRBJ2-7,once,TRBV5-4,.,TGTGCCAGCAGCTTGGTGGCAGGGCGGGACGAGCAGTACTTC,CASSLVAGRDEQYF
TRBJ2-2,.,TRBV5-1,.,TGCGCCAGCAGCTTGGTGGCGAACACCGGGGAGCTGTTTTTT,CASSLVANTGELFF
TRBJ1-5,.,TRBV19,.,TGTGCCAGTAGTATAGTTCCGGTGTTGGGTCAGCCCCAGCATTTT,CASSIVPVLGQPQHF
TRBJ1-5,.,TRBV27,.,TGTGCCAGCAGTTTATCGGACAATCAGCCCCAGCATTTT,CASSLSDNQPQHF
TRBJ1-5,.,TRBV4-1,.,TGCGCCAGCAGCCGAAGAATGACACTTAGCAATCAGCCCCAGCATTTT,CASSRRMTLSNQPQHF
TRBJ1-2,few,TRBV2,.,TGTGCCAGCAGTGCGACAGATGGCTACACCTTC,CASSATDGYTF
TRBJ2-5,.,TRBV11-1,.,TGTGCCACCCGGGACTACCAAGAGACCCAGTACTTC,CATRDYQETQYF
TRBJ1-2,.,TRBV9,.,TGTGCCAGCAGCGTAGCTTCCAGTCGGACGGCTACTAACTATGGCTACACCTTC,CASSVASSRTATNYGYTF
TRBJ1-5,.,TRBV10-3,.,TGTGCCATCAGTGAGCGACTCAGGGAGCAGCCCCAGCATTTT,CAISERLREQPQHF
TRBJ2-7,.,TRBV2,TRBD2,TGTGCCAGCAGACTAGCGGGGGGCCGGGGCGAGCAGTACTTC,CASRLAGGRGEQYF
TRBJ1-2,.,TRBV11-3,.,TGTGCCAGCAGCCGGACGCGGCAGGGCGATGGCTACACCTTC,CASSRTRQGDGYTF
TRBJ1-5,few,TRBV28,.,TGTGCCAGCATGGGGGGCAATCAGCCCCAGCATTTT,CASMGGNQPQHF
TRBJ1-2,.,TRBV7-8,TRBD1,TGTGCCAGCTCATCGACAGGGACTGATAATGGCTACACCTTC,CASSSTGTDNGYTF
TRBJ2-7,.,TRBV28,TRBD2,TGTGCCAGCAGCCGAACTAGCGGGGGGTTTCTTATCAAGCAGTACTTC,CASSRTSGGFLIKQYF
TRBJ1-2,.,TRBV19,TRBD1,TGTGCCAGTAGCACCCTAGCAGGGACAGTCTCCGTCTATGGCTACACCTTC,CASSTLAGTVSVYGYTF
TRBJ1-2,.,TRBV19,TRBD1,TGTGCCAGTAGTAGGCGGACAGGGGCTCCCGCTTCTTATGGCTACACCTTC,CASSRRTGAPASYGYTF
TRBJ1-2,.,TRBV7-2,.,TGTGCCAGCAGTAGGGCGGTCTATGGCTACACCTTC,CASSRAVYGYTF
TRBJ2-2,once,TRBV7-6,TRBD1,TGTGCCAGCAGCCCAGGACAGGGGGGGACCGGGGAGCTGTTTTTT,CASSPGQGGTGELFF
TRBJ1-1,once,TRBV18,.,TGTGCCAGCTCAACCGACAGGCCCACTGAAGCTTTCTTT,CASSTDRPTEAFF
TRBJ1-5,.,TRBV19,.,TGTGCCAGCGAACTGGGGCTACGCAATCAGCCCCAGCATTTT,CASELGLRNQPQHF
TRBJ2-2,.,TRBV5-8,TRBD2,TGTGCCAGCAGCTTGAGTCTAGCGGGAATCACCGGGGAGCTGTTTTTT,CASSLSLAGITGELFF
TRBJ1-2,.,TRBV27,TRBD1,TGTGCCAGCAGTGCAGGCTGGGACAGGGCCTATGGCTACACCTTC,CASSAGWDRAYGYTF
TRBJ2-3,.,TRBV7-2,.,TGTGCCAGCAGTCCCAACAGGGATCCACCGCATACGCAGTATTTT,CASSPNRDPPHTQYF
TRBJ1-4,.,TRBV28,.,TGTGCCAGCAGTTTAGAGGGGCTCGAAAAACTGTTTTTT,CASSLEGLEKLFF
TRBJ2-3,.,TRBV19,.,TGTGCCAGTAGTATTCGGAACCCCACAGATACGCAGTATTTT,CASSIRNPTDTQYF
TRBJ1-4,.,TRBV7-9,TRBD1,TGTGCCAGCAGCTTCGGCACAGGGGTTTATGAAAAACTGTTTTTT,CASSFGTGVYEKLFF
TRBJ2-5,few,TRBV19,.,TGTGCCAGTAGTAGGGACAACCAAGAGACCCAGTACTTC,CASSRDNQETQYF
TRBJ1-1,.,TRBV7-9,.,TGTGCCAGCAGCTTAGAACACCAGAACACTGAAGCTTTCTTT,CASSLEHQNTEAFF
TRBJ1-2,.,TRBV29-1,.,TGCAGCGTTGAAACAGGGCTCATTACTGGCTATGGCTACACCTTC,CSVETGLITGYGYTF
TRBJ2-3,.,TRBV9,.,TGTGCCAGCAGCCAGGACTGGCTGCCGGGCACAGATACGCAGTATTTT,CASSQDWLPGTDTQYF
TRBJ1-1,few,TRBV7-9,.,TGTGCCAGCAGCTTAGCGGGCGGGGTTGGTGAAGCTTTCTTT,CASSLAGGVGEAFF